This T cell receptor (beta chain) emerged from a study of blood T cell repertoires in COVID-19. Sequenced by immunoSEQ multiplex PCR; TCRdb stores in-frame clones only, minus some. The table includes approximately 260,000 clones, around 90% detected once. There are a few counts of this clone. The germline CDR1 and CDR2 sequences are SGHVS and FQNEAQ. V lost 1 base, J lost 1 base, and 12 bases lay in between. The CDR3 runs 16 residues. This sequence was found in a woman aged 18-29 years who had recovered from COVID-19. The gene calls are TRBV7-8 and TRBJ2-3, with a tentative D call TRBD1 (5 bases). Sequenced input: PBMCs or T cells enriched from blood (not recorded which). CDR3 amino acids: CASSLDTGTGTDTQYF. For the CDR3, the DNA is TGTGCCAGCAGCTTAGATACAGGCACCGGCACAGATACGCAGTATTTT.